Listed below are T cell receptor beta chains from one sample, sequenced in a study of blood T cell repertoires in COVID-19. Clones were read by immunoSEQ multiplex PCR, and TCRdb kept only the in-frame ones, dropping some. Among 200,000 to 250,000 clones listed, almost 90% were seen once. Sequencing input: peripheral blood. These receptor sequences come from a woman aged 60-75 years with acute or convalescent COVID-19. Both conserved end residues are part of each CDR3. The D gene is left open where the match is weak. Clone size is not always given. Where it is, it says once, few, many or a class for expanded clones.

V gene: TRBV9
clone size: NA
J gene: TRBJ2-3
D gene: NA
CDR3 protein: CASSVVGQGRTDTQYF

V gene: TRBV19
clone size: NA
J gene: TRBJ1-5
D gene: NA
CDR3 protein: CASSPSLAGNQPQHF

V gene: TRBV6-5
clone size: NA
J gene: TRBJ1-3
D gene: NA
CDR3 protein: CASSLGPQADTIYF

V gene: TRBV7-9
clone size: NA
J gene: TRBJ1-5
D gene: TRBD1
CDR3 protein: CASSSGVGQGTNQPQHF

V gene: TRBV6-1
clone size: many
J gene: TRBJ1-1
D gene: TRBD1
CDR3 protein: CASTEDRVNTEAFF

V gene: TRBV7-8
clone size: NA
J gene: TRBJ2-1
D gene: TRBD2
CDR3 protein: CASSLVLAGARGQFF

V gene: TRBV4-1
clone size: NA
J gene: TRBJ2-5
D gene: NA
CDR3 protein: CASSQVGGAVLQETQYF

V gene: TRBV10-1
clone size: NA
J gene: TRBJ1-4
D gene: TRBD1
CDR3 protein: CASARGGQGESKLFF

V gene: TRBV5-5
clone size: NA
J gene: TRBJ1-2
D gene: TRBD1
CDR3 protein: CASSYGQGTANYGYTF

V gene: TRBV4-2
clone size: NA
J gene: TRBJ2-1
D gene: TRBD2
CDR3 protein: CASSQATGTSGSNEQFF

V gene: TRBV27
clone size: NA
J gene: TRBJ1-5
D gene: NA
CDR3 protein: CASSYRGESSNQPQHF

V gene: TRBV19
clone size: once
J gene: TRBJ1-5
D gene: TRBD1
CDR3 protein: CASTTTGGNQPQHF

V gene: TRBV5-1
clone size: NA
J gene: TRBJ1-2
D gene: TRBD1
CDR3 protein: CASSLGTGSMSYGYTF

V gene: TRBV5-1
clone size: many
J gene: TRBJ2-1
D gene: NA
CDR3 protein: CASSLTRVNEQFF

V gene: TRBV19
clone size: NA
J gene: TRBJ1-6
D gene: TRBD1
CDR3 protein: CASSISDRAYSPLHF

V gene: TRBV7-6
clone size: NA
J gene: TRBJ2-3
D gene: TRBD2
CDR3 protein: CASSRSGGDTQYF

V gene: TRBV5-1
clone size: NA
J gene: TRBJ2-7
D gene: TRBD1
CDR3 protein: CASSRQDRARYEQYF

V gene: TRBV11-1
clone size: NA
J gene: TRBJ1-2
D gene: NA
CDR3 protein: CASSLGSGYTF

V gene: TRBV5-4
clone size: NA
J gene: TRBJ2-2
D gene: TRBD2
CDR3 protein: CASSMKLAGVGTGELFF

V gene: TRBV30
clone size: once
J gene: TRBJ1-2
D gene: NA
CDR3 protein: CAWSEGRGFYGYTF

V gene: TRBV5-1
clone size: NA
J gene: TRBJ1-2
D gene: NA
CDR3 protein: CASRGLVNYGYTF

V gene: TRBV7-9
clone size: NA
J gene: TRBJ1-2
D gene: NA
CDR3 protein: CASSRGGDRTSSYTF

V gene: TRBV7-2
clone size: NA
J gene: TRBJ1-2
D gene: NA
CDR3 protein: CASSFPGNYGYTF

V gene: TRBV18
clone size: NA
J gene: TRBJ1-2
D gene: NA
CDR3 protein: CASSQHKDSSYGYTF

V gene: TRBV3-1/TRBV3-2
clone size: once
J gene: TRBJ2-7
D gene: NA
CDR3 protein: CASSQNRVEYEQYF

V gene: TRBV19
clone size: NA
J gene: TRBJ2-3
D gene: NA
CDR3 protein: CASSISGVSTDTQYF

V gene: TRBV6-5
clone size: many
J gene: TRBJ1-2
D gene: NA
CDR3 protein: CASSSSDSRLNYGYTF

V gene: TRBV7-9
clone size: NA
J gene: TRBJ1-1
D gene: TRBD1
CDR3 protein: CASSLGQGDTEAFF

V gene: TRBV11-2
clone size: NA
J gene: TRBJ1-1
D gene: NA
CDR3 protein: CASSPSQGYKAEAFF

V gene: TRBV11-3
clone size: NA
J gene: TRBJ1-1
D gene: NA
CDR3 protein: CASSLQGQNTEAFF

V gene: TRBV7-9
clone size: NA
J gene: TRBJ2-2
D gene: TRBD2
CDR3 protein: CASSPSSGRISGELFF

V gene: TRBV28
clone size: NA
J gene: TRBJ2-7
D gene: TRBD1
CDR3 protein: CASSFWDRVEYGYEQYF

V gene: TRBV13
clone size: once
J gene: TRBJ2-7
D gene: NA
CDR3 protein: CASSSGDSRRDEQYF

V gene: TRBV15
clone size: NA
J gene: TRBJ2-2
D gene: TRBD2
CDR3 protein: CATSRALAGNTGELFF

V gene: TRBV28
clone size: NA
J gene: TRBJ2-1
D gene: NA
CDR3 protein: CASNVRGIHNEQFF

V gene: TRBV7-9
clone size: NA
J gene: TRBJ1-3
D gene: NA
CDR3 protein: CASSLVVGSSGNTIYF

V gene: TRBV5-8
clone size: NA
J gene: TRBJ1-1
D gene: TRBD1
CDR3 protein: CASSSGAGGDTEAFF

V gene: TRBV5-5
clone size: NA
J gene: TRBJ2-5
D gene: NA
CDR3 protein: CASSFTSSQETQYF

V gene: TRBV27
clone size: NA
J gene: TRBJ2-7
D gene: TRBD2
CDR3 protein: CASRTSGRAYEQYF

V gene: TRBV7-8
clone size: NA
J gene: TRBJ2-7
D gene: TRBD2
CDR3 protein: CASSSTGGVNEQYF

V gene: TRBV27
clone size: NA
J gene: TRBJ1-5
D gene: NA
CDR3 protein: CASRSTGFQPQHF

V gene: TRBV20-1
clone size: few
J gene: TRBJ1-5
D gene: NA
CDR3 protein: CSASKGREGNQPQHF

V gene: TRBV18
clone size: NA
J gene: TRBJ1-2
D gene: TRBD1
CDR3 protein: CASSPGIGQGAQGYTF

V gene: TRBV18
clone size: NA
J gene: TRBJ1-2
D gene: NA
CDR3 protein: CASSPPRGDYGYTF

V gene: TRBV28
clone size: NA
J gene: TRBJ1-2
D gene: NA
CDR3 protein: CASSSSAGPHGYTF

V gene: TRBV7-9
clone size: once
J gene: TRBJ1-1
D gene: NA
CDR3 protein: CASSLESRQGAFF

V gene: TRBV6-5
clone size: NA
J gene: TRBJ1-6
D gene: NA
CDR3 protein: CASGLLNSPLHF

V gene: TRBV18
clone size: NA
J gene: TRBJ2-1
D gene: TRBD2
CDR3 protein: CASSPPKGLAANEQFF

V gene: TRBV28
clone size: NA
J gene: TRBJ1-5
D gene: TRBD1
CDR3 protein: CASSLQGGNSNQPQHF